Listed here is a single T cell receptor beta chain. The sample contains more than one DNA sequence encoding this CDR3. This entry belongs to a study of cytomegalovirus exposure and HLA in healthy donors. Trimming cost V 4 bases and J 4 bases; bases outside gene matches: 3. Germline CDR1 reads MNHNY; CDR2 reads SVGAGI (reference sequence). The length of the CDR3 is 13 residues. This PCR relied on a set of 60 Vbeta primers and 13 Jbeta primers. Repertoires were generated with immunoSEQ multiplex PCR, while TCRdb's copy carries only in-frame clones and drops some. The sample holds some 98,000 clones; 81% are singletons and the top ten take 1.4%.

This sequence joins TRBV6-6 and TRBJ1-1; 7 bases fit TRBD1. This sequence originates from a man aged 35 to 55 in good health and CMV-seronegative. Material for sequencing was PBMCs. This chain's CDR3 is CASSFQGGTEAFF. CDR3 bases: TGTGCCAGCAGTTTCCAGGGGGGCACTGAAGCTTTCTTT.